Listed below are T cell receptor beta chains from one sample, sequenced in a study of cytomegalovirus exposure and HLA in healthy donors. Clones were sequenced by immunoSEQ multiplex PCR, and TCRdb holds only the in-frame ones, with some missing. The sample includes approximately 160,000 clones, more than 60% of them seen just once. The sample comprised PBMCs. The receptors were gathered from a male donor in good health and CMV-seronegative. The CDR3 runs from the conserved cysteine through the conserved F or W. Each record gives: CDR3 length, D gene, V gene, clone size, J gene, CDR3 protein, CDR3 DNA. A D gene is named only where the DNA matches it firmly. The listing skips clone size in some rows; elsewhere it reads once, few, many or a size class.

14	NA	TRBV28	NA	TRBJ2-1	CASSFRSSDNEQFF	TGTGCCAGCAGTTTCAGATCTAGCGACAATGAGCAGTTCTTC
16	NA	TRBV5-8	once	TRBJ1-3	CASSPGHPKPGNTIYF	TGTGCCAGCAGCCCCGGACACCCCAAGCCGGGAAACACCATATATTTT
16	TRBD1	TRBV19	NA	TRBJ1-5	CASSPWTGGANQPQHF	TGTGCCAGTAGTCCCTGGACAGGCGGAGCCAATCAGCCCCAGCATTTT
12	NA	TRBV27	NA	TRBJ2-1	CASRPTLNEQFF	TGTGCCAGCAGGCCGACATTGAATGAGCAGTTCTTC
13	NA	TRBV6-6	NA	TRBJ2-7	CASSYGKTYEQYF	TGTGCCAGCAGTTACGGCAAGACCTACGAGCAGTACTTC
13	NA	TRBV7-6	few	TRBJ2-1	CASSPTRGNEQFF	TGTGCCAGCAGCCCGACTAGGGGCAATGAGCAGTTCTTC
13	NA	TRBV4-1	NA	TRBJ1-2	CASSHPGDYGYTF	TGCGCCAGCAGCCATCCAGGGGACTATGGCTACACCTTC
11	NA	TRBV13	NA	TRBJ1-2	CASSLGGRRDF	TGTGCCAGCAGCTTAGGGGGGCGGAGGGACTTC
15	NA	TRBV2	NA	TRBJ2-1	CASRGGGARVGEQFF	TGTGCCAGCAGAGGGGGCGGGGCCAGGGTCGGTGAGCAGTTCTTC
16	NA	TRBV6-1	NA	TRBJ1-1	CASSEVGRAYNTEAFF	TGTGCCAGCAGTGAAGTCGGCAGGGCCTATAACACTGAAGCTTTCTTT
14	NA	TRBV4-1	NA	TRBJ2-1	CASSRTQGANEQFF	TGCGCCAGCAGCCGCACACAGGGCGCAAATGAGCAGTTCTTC
15	TRBD1	TRBV6-5	NA	TRBJ1-1	CASSYLAGGNTEAFF	TGTGCCAGCAGTTACTTGGCAGGGGGGAACACTGAAGCTTTCTTT
13	TRBD1	TRBV29-1	NA	TRBJ2-2	CSVDRGNTGELFF	TGCAGCGTCGACAGGGGGAACACCGGGGAGCTGTTTTTT
15	NA	TRBV7-2	NA	TRBJ2-2	CASSLGGPGTGELFF	TGTGCCAGCAGCTTAGGCGGGCCCGGCACCGGGGAGCTGTTTTTT
14	TRBD1	TRBV6-5	NA	TRBJ2-7	CASSYGQGGDEQYF	TGTGCCAGCAGCTACGGACAGGGTGGGGACGAGCAGTACTTC
16	NA	TRBV19	NA	TRBJ2-1	CASSINLGVRGYEQFF	TGTGCCAGTAGTATTAATCTCGGGGTCAGGGGATATGAGCAGTTCTTC
15	NA	TRBV5-1	few	TRBJ2-7	CASRVETGRPYEQYF	TGCGCCAGCAGGGTCGAAACAGGGCGCCCCTACGAGCAGTACTTC
11	NA	TRBV6-1	NA	TRBJ2-5	CASSETKTQYF	TGTGCCAGCAGTGAAACAAAGACCCAGTACTTC
16	TRBD1	TRBV5-4	NA	TRBJ2-1	CASSLELWTGGNEQFF	TGTGCCAGCAGCTTGGAACTGTGGACAGGGGGCAATGAGCAGTTCTTC
16	NA	TRBV15	NA	TRBJ2-1	CATSRAKTGEYNEQFF	TGTGCCACCAGCAGAGCGAAGACAGGAGAATACAATGAGCAGTTCTTC
16	NA	TRBV5-1	NA	TRBJ1-4	CASSPIGSATNEKLFF	TGCGCCAGCAGCCCCATCGGGTCTGCAACTAATGAAAAACTGTTTTTT
15	TRBD1	TRBV11-1	NA	TRBJ2-5	CASSFGTAGKETQYF	TGTGCCAGCAGCTTCGGGACAGCAGGGAAAGAGACCCAGTACTTC
13	NA	TRBV7-9	NA	TRBJ2-7	CASSPTSSYEQYF	TGTGCCAGCAGTCCGACATCCTCCTACGAGCAGTACTTC
15	TRBD1	TRBV19	NA	TRBJ2-7	CASSATGVESYEQYF	TGTGCCAGTAGTGCCACAGGGGTGGAGTCCTACGAGCAGTACTTC
16	NA	TRBV19	NA	TRBJ1-1	CASSMLRGGGVTEAFF	TGTGCCAGTAGTATGCTCCGAGGGGGGGGCGTCACTGAAGCTTTCTTT
15	TRBD1	TRBV6-1	NA	TRBJ1-2	CASSGGTGRGYGYTF	TGTGCCAGCAGTGGTGGGACAGGCCGTGGCTATGGCTACACCTTC
15	TRBD2	TRBV7-8	NA	TRBJ2-7	CASSPLAGESYEQYF	TGTGCCAGCAGCCCCCTGGCGGGAGAGTCCTACGAGCAGTACTTC
15	NA	TRBV7-9	NA	TRBJ2-2	CASSPTRTATGELFF	TGTGCCAGCAGCCCCACGCGGACAGCCACCGGGGAGCTGTTTTTT
13	NA	TRBV2	NA	TRBJ2-7	CASSPDYFYEQYF	TGTGCCAGCAGCCCAGACTATTTCTACGAGCAGTACTTC
17	NA	TRBV9	NA	TRBJ1-5	CASSVGGDVYSNQPQHF	TGTGCCAGCAGCGTAGGAGGAGACGTTTATAGCAATCAGCCCCAGCATTTT
13	NA	TRBV7-2	NA	TRBJ2-7	CASSLIRAHEQYF	TGTGCCAGCAGCTTAATCAGGGCCCACGAGCAGTACTTC